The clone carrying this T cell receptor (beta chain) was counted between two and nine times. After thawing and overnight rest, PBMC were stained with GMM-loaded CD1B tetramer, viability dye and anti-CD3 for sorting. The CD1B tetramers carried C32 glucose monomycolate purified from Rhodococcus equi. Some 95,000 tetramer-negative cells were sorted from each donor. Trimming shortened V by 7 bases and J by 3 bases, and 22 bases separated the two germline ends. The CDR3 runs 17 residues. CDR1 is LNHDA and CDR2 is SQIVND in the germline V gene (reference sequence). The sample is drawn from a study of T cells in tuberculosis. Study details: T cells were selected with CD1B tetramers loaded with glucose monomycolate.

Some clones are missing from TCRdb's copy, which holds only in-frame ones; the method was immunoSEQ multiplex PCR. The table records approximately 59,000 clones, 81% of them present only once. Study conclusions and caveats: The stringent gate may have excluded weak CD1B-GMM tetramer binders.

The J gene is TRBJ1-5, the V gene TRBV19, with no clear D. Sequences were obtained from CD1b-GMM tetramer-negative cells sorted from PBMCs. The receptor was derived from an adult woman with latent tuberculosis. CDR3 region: CASNPAVSGIINQPQHF. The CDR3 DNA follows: TGTGCCAGTAATCCAGCGGTTTCGGGGATCATCAATCAGCCCCAGCATTTT.